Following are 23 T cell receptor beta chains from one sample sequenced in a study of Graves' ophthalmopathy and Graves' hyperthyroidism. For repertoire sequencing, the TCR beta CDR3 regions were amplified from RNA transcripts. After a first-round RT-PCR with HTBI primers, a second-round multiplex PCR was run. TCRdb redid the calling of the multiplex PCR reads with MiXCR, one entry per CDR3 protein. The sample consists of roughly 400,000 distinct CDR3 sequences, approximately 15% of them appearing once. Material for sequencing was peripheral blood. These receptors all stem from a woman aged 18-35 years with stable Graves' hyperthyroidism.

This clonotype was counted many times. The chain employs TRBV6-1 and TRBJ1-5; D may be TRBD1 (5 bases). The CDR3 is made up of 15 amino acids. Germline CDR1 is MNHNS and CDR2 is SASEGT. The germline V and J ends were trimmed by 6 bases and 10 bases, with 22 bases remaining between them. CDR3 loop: CASRPELGPGDPQHF. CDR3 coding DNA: TGTGCCAGCAGACCAGAACTGGGGCCGGGGGACCCCCAGCATTTT.

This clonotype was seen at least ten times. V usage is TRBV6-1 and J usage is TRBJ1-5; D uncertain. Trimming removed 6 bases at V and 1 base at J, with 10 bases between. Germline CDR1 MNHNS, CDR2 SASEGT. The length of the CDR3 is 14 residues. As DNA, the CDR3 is TGTGCCAGCAGCCCCAGGACGAGCAATCAGCCCCAGCATTTT. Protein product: CASSPRTSNQPQHF.

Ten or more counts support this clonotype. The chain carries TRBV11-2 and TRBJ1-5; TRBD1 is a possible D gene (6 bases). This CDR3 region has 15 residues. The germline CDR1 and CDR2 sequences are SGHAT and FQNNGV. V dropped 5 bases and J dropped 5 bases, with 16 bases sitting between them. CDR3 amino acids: CASSLSGDTYQPQHF. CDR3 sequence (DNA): TGTGCCAGCAGCCTATCAGGGGACACTTATCAGCCCCAGCATTTT.

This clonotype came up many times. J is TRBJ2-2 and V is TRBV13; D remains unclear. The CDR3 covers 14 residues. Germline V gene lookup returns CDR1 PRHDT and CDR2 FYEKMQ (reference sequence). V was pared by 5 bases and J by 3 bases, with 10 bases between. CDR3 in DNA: TGTGCCAGCAGCGTATACAGCTACACCGGGGAGCTGTTTTTT. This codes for CASSVYSYTGELFF.

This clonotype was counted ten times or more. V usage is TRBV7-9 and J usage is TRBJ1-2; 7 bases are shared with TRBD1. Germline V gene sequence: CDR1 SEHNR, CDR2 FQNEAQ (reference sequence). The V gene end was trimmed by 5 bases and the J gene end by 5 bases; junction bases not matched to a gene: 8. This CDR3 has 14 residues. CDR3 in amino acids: CASSPAWGQYGYTF. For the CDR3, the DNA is TGTGCCAGCAGCCCGGCATGGGGACAGTATGGCTACACCTTC.

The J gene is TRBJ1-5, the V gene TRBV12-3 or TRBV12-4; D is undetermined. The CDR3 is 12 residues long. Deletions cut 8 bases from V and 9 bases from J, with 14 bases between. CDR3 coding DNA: TGTGCCAGCTCCCATCATAGCACGCCCCAGCATTTT. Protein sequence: CASSHHSTPQHF.

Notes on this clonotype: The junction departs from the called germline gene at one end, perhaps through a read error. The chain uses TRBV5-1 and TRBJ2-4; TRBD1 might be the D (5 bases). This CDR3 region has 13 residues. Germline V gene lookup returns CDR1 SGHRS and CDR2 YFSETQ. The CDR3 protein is CASSLGALNIKYF. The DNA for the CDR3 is TGCGCCAGCAGCTTAGGGGCGTTAAACATTAAGTACTTC.

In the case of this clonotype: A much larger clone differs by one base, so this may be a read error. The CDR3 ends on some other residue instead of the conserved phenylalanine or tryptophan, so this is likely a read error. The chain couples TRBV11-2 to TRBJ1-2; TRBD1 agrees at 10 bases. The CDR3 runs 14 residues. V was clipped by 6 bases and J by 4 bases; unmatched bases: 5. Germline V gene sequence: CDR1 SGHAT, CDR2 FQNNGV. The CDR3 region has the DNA TGTGCCAGCAGACCAGACAGGGGGCTCTATGGCTACACCCTC. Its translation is CASRPDRGLYGYTL.

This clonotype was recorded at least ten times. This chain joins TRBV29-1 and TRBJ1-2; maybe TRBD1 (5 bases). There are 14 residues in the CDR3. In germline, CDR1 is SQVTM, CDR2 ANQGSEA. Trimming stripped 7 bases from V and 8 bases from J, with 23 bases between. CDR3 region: CSANMAVDGGGYTF. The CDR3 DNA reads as TGCAGCGCCAACATGGCGGTGGACGGGGGAGGCTACACCTTC. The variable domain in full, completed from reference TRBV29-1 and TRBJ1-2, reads SAVISQKPSRDICQRGTSLTIQCQVDSQVTMMFWYRQQPGQSLTLIATANQGSEATYESGFVIDKFPISRPNLTFSTLTVSNMSPEDSSIYLCSANMAVDGGGYTFGSGTRLTVV.

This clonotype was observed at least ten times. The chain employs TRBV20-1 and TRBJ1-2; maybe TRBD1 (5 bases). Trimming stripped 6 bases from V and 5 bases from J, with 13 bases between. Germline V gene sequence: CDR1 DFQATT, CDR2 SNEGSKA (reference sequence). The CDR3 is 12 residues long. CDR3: CSASPQGYGYTF. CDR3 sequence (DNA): TGCAGTGCAAGTCCCCAGGGATATGGCTACACCTTC.

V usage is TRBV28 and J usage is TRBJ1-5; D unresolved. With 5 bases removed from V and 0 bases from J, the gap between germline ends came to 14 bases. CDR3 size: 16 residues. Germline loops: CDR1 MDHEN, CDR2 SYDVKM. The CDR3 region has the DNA TGTGCCAGCAGTCCCAGTCGTGGAATTAGCAATCAGCCCCAGCATTTT. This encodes CASSPSRGISNQPQHF.

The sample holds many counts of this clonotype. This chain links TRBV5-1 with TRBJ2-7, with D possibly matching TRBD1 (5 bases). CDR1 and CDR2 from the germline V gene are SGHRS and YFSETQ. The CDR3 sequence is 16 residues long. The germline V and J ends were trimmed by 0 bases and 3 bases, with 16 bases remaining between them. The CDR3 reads CASSLAPTTESYEQYF. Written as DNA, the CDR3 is TGCGCCAGCAGCTTGGCCCCTACGACAGAAAGCTACGAGCAGTACTTC.

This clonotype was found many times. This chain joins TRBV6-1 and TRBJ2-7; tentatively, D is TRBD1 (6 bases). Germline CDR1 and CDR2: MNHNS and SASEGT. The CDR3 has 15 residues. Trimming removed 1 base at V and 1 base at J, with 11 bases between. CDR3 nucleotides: TGTGCCAGCAGTGAAGAAGAAGGACAGTCCTACGAGCAGTACTTC. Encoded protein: CASSEEEGQSYEQYF.

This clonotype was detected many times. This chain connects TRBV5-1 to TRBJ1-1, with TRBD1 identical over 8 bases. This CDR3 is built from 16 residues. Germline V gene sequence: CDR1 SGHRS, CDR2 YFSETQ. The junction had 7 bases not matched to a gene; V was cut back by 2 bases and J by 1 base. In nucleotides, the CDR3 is TGCGCCAGCAGCTTCGGGACAGGAGTTTCGAACACTGAAGCTTTCTTT. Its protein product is CASSFGTGVSNTEAFF.

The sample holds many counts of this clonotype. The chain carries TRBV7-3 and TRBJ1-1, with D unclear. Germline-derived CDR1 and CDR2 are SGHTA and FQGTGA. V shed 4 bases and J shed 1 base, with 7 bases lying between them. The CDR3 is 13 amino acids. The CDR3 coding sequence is TGTGCCAGCAGCTCCGACTGGAACACTGAAGCTTTCTTT. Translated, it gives CASSSDWNTEAFF.

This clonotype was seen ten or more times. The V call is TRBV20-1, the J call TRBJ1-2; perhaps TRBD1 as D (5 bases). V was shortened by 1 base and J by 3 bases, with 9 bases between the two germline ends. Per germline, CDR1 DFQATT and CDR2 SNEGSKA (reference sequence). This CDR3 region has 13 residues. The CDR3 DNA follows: TGCAGTGCTAGAGGCAGGGAGGACTATGGCTACACCTTC. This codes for CSARGREDYGYTF.

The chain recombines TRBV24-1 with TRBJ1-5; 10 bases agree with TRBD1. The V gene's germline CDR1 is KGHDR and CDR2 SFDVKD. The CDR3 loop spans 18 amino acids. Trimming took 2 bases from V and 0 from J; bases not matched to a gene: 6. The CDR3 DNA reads TGTGCCACCAGTGATTACGGGACAGGGGATGTTAGCAATCAGCCCCAGCATTTT. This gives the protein CATSDYGTGDVSNQPQHF.

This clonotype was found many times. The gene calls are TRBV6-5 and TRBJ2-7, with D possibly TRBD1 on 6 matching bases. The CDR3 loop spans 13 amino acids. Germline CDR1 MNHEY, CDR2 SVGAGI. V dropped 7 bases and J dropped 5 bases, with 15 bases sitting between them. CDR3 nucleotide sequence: TGTGCCAGCACTACGGGACACCGGGACGAGCAGTACTTC. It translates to CASTTGHRDEQYF.

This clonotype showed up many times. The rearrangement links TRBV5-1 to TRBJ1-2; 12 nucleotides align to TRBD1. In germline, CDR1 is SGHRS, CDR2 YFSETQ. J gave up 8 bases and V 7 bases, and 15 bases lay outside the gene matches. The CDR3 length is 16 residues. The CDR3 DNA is TGCGCCAGCCGATTAACGGGACAGGGGGCGTCAAGCGGCTACACCTTC. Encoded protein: CASRLTGQGASSGYTF.

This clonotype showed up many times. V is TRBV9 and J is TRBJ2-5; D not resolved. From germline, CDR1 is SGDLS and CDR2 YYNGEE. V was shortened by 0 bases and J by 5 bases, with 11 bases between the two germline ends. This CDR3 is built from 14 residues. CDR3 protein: CASSVEWGSETQYF. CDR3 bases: TGTGCCAGCAGCGTAGAGTGGGGATCGGAGACCCAGTACTTC. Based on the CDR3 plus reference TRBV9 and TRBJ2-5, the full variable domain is DSGVTQTPKHLITATGQRVTLRCSPRSGDLSVYWYQQSLDQGLQFLIQYYNGEERAKGNILERFSAQQFPDLHSELNLSSLELGDSALYFCASSVEWGSETQYFGPGTRLLVL.

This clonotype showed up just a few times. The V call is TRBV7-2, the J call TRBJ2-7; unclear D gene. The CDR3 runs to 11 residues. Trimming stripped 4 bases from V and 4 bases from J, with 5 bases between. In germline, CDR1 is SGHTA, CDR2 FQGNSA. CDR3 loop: CASSWAYEQYF. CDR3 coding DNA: TGTGCCAGCAGCTGGGCGTACGAGCAGTACTTC.

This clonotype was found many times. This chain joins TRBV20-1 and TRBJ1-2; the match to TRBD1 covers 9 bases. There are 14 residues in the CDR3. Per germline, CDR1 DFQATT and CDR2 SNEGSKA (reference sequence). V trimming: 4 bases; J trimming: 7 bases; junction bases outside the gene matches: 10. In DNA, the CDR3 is TGCAGTGCTACGACACAGGGGGCGCTTGGTGGCTACACCTTC. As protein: CSATTQGALGGYTF.

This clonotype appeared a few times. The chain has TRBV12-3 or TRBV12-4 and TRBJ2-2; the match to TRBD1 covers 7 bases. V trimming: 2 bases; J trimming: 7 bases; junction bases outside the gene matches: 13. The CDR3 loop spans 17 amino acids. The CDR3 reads CASSLSLDRAMSGELFF. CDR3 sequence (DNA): TGTGCCAGCAGTTTATCTTTAGACAGGGCAATGAGCGGGGAGCTGTTTTTT.